This TCR beta chain was sequenced for a study of shared clonotypes between healthy human individuals. Points from the study as a whole: Inspection by rarefaction showed sorted-subset sequencing to be incomplete despite large depth. Compared with memory subsets, naive subsets generally had larger estimated richness.

Measured with immunoSEQ multiplex PCR; TCRdb has only the in-frame clones, and not every one. The sample consists of 600,000 to 700,000 clones, 55% to 85% of them appearing once. Investigators divided CD4+ cells into CD45RA+ naive and CD45RA-negative memory subsets. A word on this clone: Its antigen is not known.

V shed 0 bases and J shed 0 bases, with 6 bases lying between them. This CDR3 contains 16 residues. Germline-derived CDR1 and CDR2 are SGHAT and FQNNGV. Sequenced sample: memory CD4+ T cells sorted from blood. The subset: CD45RA-negative fraction. This sequence joins TRBV11-2 and TRBJ2-6; D is possibly TRBD1 (5 bases). The TCR sequence derives from a young woman in good health. The CDR3 here is CASSLDGASGANVLTF. CDR3 DNA sequence: TGTGCCAGCAGCTTAGATGGGGCCTCTGGGGCCAACGTCCTGACTTTC.